These 27 T cell receptor beta chains were sequenced from one sample in a study of HIV-infected children after antiretroviral therapy interruption. The TCR library was built from RNA with a 3' RACE protocol and unique molecular identifiers. Each CDR3 protein is one row after TCRdb ran MiXCR on the 3' RACE reads. The sample holds about 89,000 distinct CDR3 sequences, 6% to 8.5% seen once. Treatment denoted: PENTA 11 planned treatment interruption arm or continuous ART arm. The source material was CD45RA+ CD4+ T cells from PBMCs, pooled from several time points, sampled from a donor given antiretroviral therapy, either interrupted or continuous. Subset meaning: naive CD4+ CD45RA+ CD45RO- T cells. The receptors were gathered from a pool of human donors with HIV.

In its sample, this clonotype was seen many times. The chain uses TRBV20-1 and TRBJ1-1; the D is unclear. Trimming took 2 bases from V and 2 from J, leaving 6 bases between them. Germline CDR1 and CDR2: DFQATT and SNEGSKA (reference sequence). The CDR3 is made up of 12 amino acids. CDR3 sequence: CSARSLNTEAFF. CDR3 DNA: TGCAGTGCTAGATCCCTTAACACTGAAGCTTTCTTT.

This clonotype was recorded at least ten times. The chain carries TRBV29-1 and TRBJ1-1; D possibly corresponds to TRBD1 (5 bases). Trimming took 3 bases from V and 0 from J, leaving 11 bases between them. Germline assignment: CDR1 SQVTM and CDR2 ANQGSEA. This CDR3 contains 14 residues. The CDR3 DNA is TGCAGCGTTGAGGGGCTCAGAATGAACACTGAAGCTTTCTTT. Amino acid sequence: CSVEGLRMNTEAFF.

In its sample, this clonotype was seen many times. The chain is built from TRBV10-3 and TRBJ1-5; D may be TRBD1 (6 bases). Germline assignment: CDR1 ENHRY and CDR2 SYGVKD. V gave up 3 bases and J gave up 5 bases, with 17 bases separating them. This CDR3 has 16 residues. The CDR3 loop is CAISEGGHEGDQPQHF. DNA of the CDR3: TGTGCCATCAGTGAAGGGGGGCACGAAGGAGATCAGCCCCAGCATTTT.

This clonotype has ten or more counts. The rearrangement links TRBV21-1 to TRBJ1-2. TRBV21-1 is marked as a pseudogene. The CDR3 spans 17 residues. The CDR3 loop is CASSASLSGKRNYGYTF. CDR3 nucleotides: TGTGCCAGCAGCGCATCCCTCAGTGGAAAACGGAACTATGGCTACACCTTC.

This rearrangement joins TRBV7-6 to TRBJ2-5; 8 positions match TRBD1. Germline loops: CDR1 SGHVS, CDR2 FNYEAQ. The ends lost 2 bases at V and 1 base at J; junction bases unmatched: 3. The CDR3 has 15 residues. The CDR3 here is CASSLRRGPQETQYF. Written as DNA, the CDR3 is TGTGCCAGCAGCTTACGCAGGGGGCCCCAAGAGACCCAGTACTTC.

This clonotype has a count of ten or more. The chain has TRBV24-1 and TRBJ2-7, with 7 bases matching TRBD1. This CDR3 has 17 amino acids. V was pared by 3 bases and J by 6 bases, with 16 bases of the junction left unmatched. Germline CDR1 is KGHDR and CDR2 is SFDVKD. The DNA for the CDR3 is TGTGCCACCAGTGATCCCCCGGGACAGCGTCAGTCGAGCGAGCAGTACTTC. Translation: CATSDPPGQRQSSEQYF.

This clonotype was counted only a few times. The V and J genes are TRBV18 and TRBJ1-5; D not certain. This CDR3 spans 14 amino acids. Germline V CDR1 and CDR2: KGHSH, LQKENI. The germline V and J ends were trimmed by 2 bases and 4 bases, with 9 bases remaining between them. CDR3 sequence: CASSPGSENQPQHF. The CDR3 bases are TGTGCCAGCTCACCAGGATCCGAAAATCAGCCCCAGCATTTT.

This clonotype was picked up many times. J is TRBJ1-2 and V is TRBV5-1; TRBD1 might be the D (5 bases). The CDR3 covers 13 residues. V lost 4 bases and J lost 0, with 7 bases in between. Germline loops: CDR1 SGHRS, CDR2 YFSETQ. The CDR3: CASSRGANYGYTF. For the CDR3, the DNA is TGCGCCAGCAGCCGAGGGGCTAACTATGGCTACACCTTC.

In this sample, this clonotype turned up many times. The chain has TRBV5-1 and TRBJ1-1; a weak D match, TRBD1 (5 bases). Germline V gene data show CDR1 as SGHRS and CDR2 as YFSETQ. Trimming took off 0 bases at V and 0 bases at J, with 9 bases between the two ends. The CDR3 runs 15 residues. CDR3 sequence: CASSLGGIVNTEAFF. CDR3 nucleotide sequence: TGCGCCAGCAGCTTGGGGGGCATTGTGAACACTGAAGCTTTCTTT.

This clonotype was seen at least ten times. V is TRBV6-6 and J is TRBJ1-1; 7 positions agree with TRBD1. V dropped 4 bases and J dropped 8; count of bases not matched to a gene: 10. Germline CDR1 and CDR2: MNHNY and SVGAGI (reference sequence). The CDR3 runs to 14 residues. The CDR3 DNA reads as TGTGCCAGCAGTTCCAAATTGACAGGGAGGGAAGCTTTCTTT. Its translation: CASSSKLTGREAFF.

Only one count was recorded for this clonotype. The chain joins TRBV7-3 to TRBJ2-1, with D uncertain. V was pared by 5 bases and J by 0 bases, with 11 bases between. CDR3 length: 15 amino acids. Germline values: CDR1 SGHTA, CDR2 FQGTGA. The DNA of the CDR3 is TGTGCCAGCAGCGTAGACTTAAGCTCCTACAATGAGCAGTTCTTC. Protein product: CASSVDLSSYNEQFF.

This clonotype has at least ten counts. CDR3 nucleotide sequence: TGTGCCACCAGCAGAGCGGGCAGTGTTAATGAAAAACTGTTTTTT. Its protein is CATSRAGSVNEKLFF. The rearrangement links TRBV15 to TRBJ1-4; no clear D. Germline CDR1 LNHNV, CDR2 YYDKDF (reference sequence). V gave up 1 base and J gave up 4 bases, with 10 bases separating them. The CDR3 loop spans 15 amino acids.

This clonotype was seen at least ten times. CDR3 nucleotides: TGTGCCAGCAGTTTCGCGGACGCCCAAGAGACCCAGTACTTC. Amino acids: CASSFADAQETQYF. This rearrangement joins TRBV12-3 or TRBV12-4 to TRBJ2-5; D is ambiguous. The germline V and J ends were trimmed by 3 bases and 1 base, with 9 bases remaining between them. The CDR3 covers 14 residues.

The sample holds many counts of this clonotype. The gene calls are TRBV3-1 and TRBJ2-7; no clear D gene. Germline V gene lookup returns CDR1 LGHDT and CDR2 YNNKEL (reference sequence). CDR3 length: 14 residues. V was trimmed by 0 bases and J by 2 bases, leaving 8 bases between them. As DNA, the CDR3 is TGTGCCAGCAGCCAAGAAGGTGGGACCTACGAGCAGTACTTC. The encoded protein is CASSQEGGTYEQYF.

The table lists this clonotype with many counts. This chain connects TRBV10-1 to TRBJ2-3, with 10 bases matching TRBD2. In germline, CDR1 is WNHNN, CDR2 SYGVQD (reference sequence). The length of the CDR3 is 15 residues. Germline trimming cut 6 bases from V and 3 bases from J; bases unmatched to any gene: 6. The CDR3, as DNA: TGCGCCAGCAGCCGGACTAGCGGAAGTACAGATACGCAGTATTTT. Amino acids: CASSRTSGSTDTQYF.

In its sample, this clonotype was seen many times. This rearrangement joins TRBV5-1 to TRBJ2-7, with D perhaps TRBD1 or TRBD2 (5 bases each). Per germline, CDR1 SGHRS and CDR2 YFSETQ. The CDR3 has 16 residues. Trimming removed 5 bases from V and 0 bases from J, with 18 bases in between. For the CDR3, the DNA is TGCGCCAGCAGTTCTACCGGGACCGTCGACTCCTACGAGCAGTACTTC. This codes for CASSSTGTVDSYEQYF. Full variable domain (outside the CDR3, taken from reference TRBV5-1 and TRBJ2-7): KAGVTQTPRYLIKTRGQQVTLSCSPISGHRSVSWYQQTPGQGLQFLFEYFSETQRNKGNFPGRFSGRQFSNSRSEMNVSTLELGDSALYLCASSSTGTVDSYEQYFGPGTRLTVT.

This clonotype showed up many times. The chain carries TRBV12-3 or TRBV12-4 and TRBJ1-1; D call uncertain. V lost 6 bases and J lost 8, with 13 bases in between. The CDR3 has 12 residues. The CDR3 here is CASSQSNLEAFF. CDR3 sequence (DNA): TGTGCCAGCAGCCAGAGCAACCTCGAAGCTTTCTTT.

In its sample, this clonotype was seen many times. The CDR3 reads CASSLVLGSLMNTEAFF. As DNA, the CDR3 is TGTGCCAGCAGCTTAGTATTGGGCAGCCTCATGAACACTGAAGCTTTCTTT. The chain uses TRBV11-2 and TRBJ1-1; D gene ambiguous. Germline CDR1 is SGHAT and CDR2 is FQNNGV. This CDR3 region has 17 residues. The V and J ends lost 1 base and 0 bases respectively, with 15 bases between them.

This clonotype was found many times. The chain has TRBV2 and TRBJ2-3, with 11 bases identical to TRBD1. J gave up 7 bases and V 7 bases, and 13 bases lay outside the gene matches. The CDR3 covers 16 residues. The germline V gene encodes CDR1 SNHLY and CDR2 FYNNEI. Written as DNA, the CDR3 is TGTGCCAGCACTAAACTGAGGGGACAGGGGGAGAATACGCAGTATTTT. This translates into CASTKLRGQGENTQYF.

This clonotype was observed many times. The genes are TRBV2 and TRBJ2-1, with D perhaps TRBD2 (7 bases). This CDR3 has 13 residues. Trimming pared 10 bases from V and 5 bases from J, leaving 15 bases between. Germline CDR1 is SNHLY and CDR2 is FYNNEI. The CDR3 is CATQGGGHNEQFF. CDR3 DNA: TGTGCCACCCAAGGGGGGGGTCACAATGAGCAGTTCTTC.

This clonotype was seen repeatedly, ten times or more. The CDR3 DNA follows: TGTGCCAGCAGCCCCCACATGGGGAGGACCGGAAACACCATATATTTT. Protein product: CASSPHMGRTGNTIYF. The chain is built from TRBV9 and TRBJ1-3; no definite D call. Germline V gene lookup returns CDR1 SGDLS and CDR2 YYNGEE. Trimming removed 4 bases from V and 4 bases from J, with 18 bases in between. The CDR3 has 16 amino acids.

The chain uses TRBV6-5 and TRBJ2-3; D gene uncertain. CDR1 is MNHEY and CDR2 is SVGAGI in the germline V gene. CDR3 size: 17 residues. Trimming cost V 2 bases and J 4 bases, with 19 bases left between them. CDR3 in amino acids: CASSYPAGPARADTQYF. In nucleotides, the CDR3 is TGTGCCAGCAGTTACCCAGCCGGGCCGGCCCGGGCAGATACGCAGTATTTT.

This clonotype was found many times. The chain's CDR3 is CASSLDGLPPYEQYF. CDR3 bases: TGTGCCAGCAGCTTGGACGGTTTACCACCCTACGAGCAGTACTTC. The V call is TRBV5-6, the J call TRBJ2-7; D not certain. The germline gives CDR1 SGHDT, CDR2 YYEEEE. The CDR3 spans 15 residues. V gave up 0 bases and J gave up 2 bases, with 12 bases separating them.

The sample holds many counts of this clonotype. CDR3 nucleotide sequence: TGTGCCAGCAGATCCCCGGGACTACTCTACAATGAGCAGTTCTTC. Protein sequence: CASRSPGLLYNEQFF. V is TRBV12-3 or TRBV12-4 and J is TRBJ2-1; 7 bases are a match to TRBD2. The CDR3 spans 15 residues. V dropped 6 bases and J dropped 3; count of bases not matched to a gene: 8.

This clonotype was seen a single time. V is TRBV15 and J is TRBJ1-1, with D maybe TRBD1 (6 bases). Trimming shortened V by 3 bases and J by 1 base, and 9 bases separated the two germline ends. Germline CDR1 reads LNHNV; CDR2 reads YYDKDF (reference sequence). The CDR3 runs to 14 residues. The CDR3 DNA follows: TGTGCCACCAGCAGCAGGGGTTCGAACACTGAAGCTTTCTTT. It encodes CATSSRGSNTEAFF. Complete variable domain (other parts from reference TRBV15 and TRBJ1-1): DAMVIQNPRYQVTQFGKPVTLSCSQTLNHNVMYWYQQKSSQAPKLLFHYYDKDFNNEADTPDNFQSRRPNTSFCFLDIRSPGLGDTAMYLCATSSRGSNTEAFFGQGTRLTVV.

There are many counts of this clonotype. The rearrangement uses TRBV5-5 and TRBJ2-7; 9 nucleotides line up with TRBD1. Trimming cost V 4 bases and J 0 bases; bases outside gene matches: 5. The CDR3 sequence is 15 residues long. CDR1 SGHKS and CDR2 YYEKEE come from the germline V gene (reference sequence). The chain's CDR3 is CASSRQGGTSYEQYF. In DNA, the CDR3 is TGTGCCAGCAGCCGACAGGGGGGAACCTCCTACGAGCAGTACTTC.

This clonotype was observed many times. V usage is TRBV10-3 and J usage is TRBJ2-7, with D possibly TRBD1 on 5 matching bases. This CDR3 is 14 amino acids long. CDR1 and CDR2 (germline): ENHRY, SYGVKD. V was shortened by 11 bases and J by 6 bases, with 23 bases between the two germline ends. The CDR3 nucleotides are TGTGCCTCCAATAGGGGCCGCGACCCCCTCGAGCAGTACTTC. Protein sequence: CASNRGRDPLEQYF.